This TCR beta chain was recorded in a study of metastatic and nonmetastatic thyroid tumors (dated by TCRdb to the early 2020s). Broadly, across the study: For patients with malignant and with benign thyroid disease, the researchers compared repertoires between peripheral blood samples and tumor or nodule tissue samples.

This clone is deemed medium-sized (0.01 to 0.1%). The specificity of this receptor is unknown. No base quality values were provided; no much bigger clone lies one nucleotide off. No patient had received any treatment before thyroid surgery. Patient clinical samples collected from about 2011 to 2019 were retrospectively analysed using T-cell receptor beta sequencing. Its CDR3 holds 17 amino acids, cysteine through phenylalanine. The sequence is cut down to CDR3 DNA, 51 bases in frame from base 1. Clipping removes 0 bases from V and 7 bases from J, with 11 as the unmatched junction base count. From the germline V gene, CDR1 is MNHEY and CDR2 is SVGAGI. What the research found in general, with its limitations: In both blood and tumor samples, malignant tumors were reported to have significantly higher TCR beta diversity than benign nodules.

Library preparation employed PCR. The run used an Illumina HiSeq 4000. High-throughput sequencing was used to profile the TCR beta-chain CDR3 region of every patient. As for the original processing: Drawing on CDR3 differences between clinicopathological groups, the researchers built a classifier meant to tell apart patients with distant-metastatic papillary thyroid cancer. To measure repertoire diversity the researchers used the Shannon index, while the Morisita-Horn index served to gauge how similar the tumor and blood repertoires were. TCRdb trimmed the raw reads at Q25, called clones with MiXCR and kept productive beta chains. The V and J calls and clone size are TCRdb's, not the authors'. The sample yields around 15,000 clones; 30% to 40% were counted once. Roughly 13% of the sample is in the top ten clones.

The rearrangement combines TRBV6-5 with TRBJ1-2; 10 junctional bases match TRBD1. This TCR derives from a male donor with papillary thyroid cancer or a benign thyroid nodule (not recorded which). Some clones in this sample may be carry-over from other donors' samples. Material for sequencing was tumor tissue. This receptor has the CDR3 CASSYSNPGQGPTGYTF. The base sequence is TGTGCCAGCAGTTACTCGAATCCGGGACAGGGGCCCACTGGCTACACCTTC.